The 29 T cell receptor beta chains reported below all come from one sample, sequenced in a study of early T cells in non-severe SARS-CoV-2 infection. TCRdb used MiXCR to reprocess the 5' RACE reads, holding one entry per CDR3 protein. The sample has about 68,000 distinct CDR3 sequences; 10% to 15% are singletons. The sequenced sample consisted of whole blood. These receptors originate from an adult who was a healthcare worker with PCR-confirmed SARS-CoV-2 infection or an uninfected control (not recorded which).

This clonotype was seen a few times. As DNA, the CDR3 is TGTGCCACCAGTGATACCCCAGGGAGAACTGAAGCTTTCTTT. It translates to CATSDTPGRTEAFF. V gene TRBV24-1 combines with J gene TRBJ1-1; possible D gene TRBD1, 5 bases. Germline V gene data show CDR1 as KGHDR and CDR2 as SFDVKD. The V and J ends lost 3 bases and 5 bases respectively, with 12 bases between them. CDR3 length equals 14 residues.

The genes are TRBV5-1 and TRBJ2-2; tentative D call: TRBD2 (5 bases). Germline V CDR1 and CDR2: SGHRS, YFSETQ. The length of the CDR3 is 15 residues. Trimming pared 1 base from V and 5 bases from J, leaving 12 bases between. The CDR3 sequence: CASSLRPTGTGELFF. CDR3 DNA: TGCGCCAGCAGCTTGAGACCCACGGGGACCGGGGAGCTGTTTTTT.

This clonotype was seen more than once but under ten times. This sequence joins TRBV10-1 and TRBJ2-7; D is possibly TRBD1 or TRBD2 (5 bases each). The CDR3 is made up of 10 amino acids. The V gene's germline CDR1 is WNHNN and CDR2 SYGVQD (reference sequence). CDR3 protein: CARGEYEQYF. The CDR3 DNA sequence: TGCGCGAGGGGAGAATACGAGCAGTACTTC.

V usage is TRBV7-9 and J usage is TRBJ1-1; possible D gene TRBD1, 5 bases. Germline-derived CDR1 and CDR2 are SEHNR and FQNEAQ (reference sequence). The CDR3 has 17 amino acids. V was shortened by 4 bases and J by 0 bases, with 18 bases between the two germline ends. CDR3 sequence reads: CASSSPGGEKMNTEAFF. The CDR3 bases are TGTGCCAGCAGCTCGCCCGGGGGGGAAAAGATGAACACTGAAGCTTTCTTT.

This clonotype was observed a handful of times. The chain carries TRBV3-1 and TRBJ2-1; D uncertain. V was trimmed by 5 bases and J by 8 bases, leaving 16 bases between them. The CDR3 is 14 amino acids. CDR1 is LGHDT, CDR2 YNNKEL, per germline (reference sequence). CDR3 in amino acids: CASSLGHTGHEQFF. The DNA for the CDR3 is TGTGCCAGCAGCTTAGGGCATACGGGTCATGAGCAGTTCTTC.

This clonotype came up many times. The chain has TRBV5-1 and TRBJ1-2; D is undetermined. Germline V gene sequence: CDR1 SGHRS, CDR2 YFSETQ. The CDR3 runs to 13 residues. Trimming cost V 4 bases and J 4 bases, with 11 bases left between them. In nucleotides, the CDR3 is TGCGCCAGCAGCACCGGACCCTCCTATGGCTACACCTTC. It specifies CASSTGPSYGYTF.

Many counts were recorded for this clonotype. The V and J genes are TRBV11-2 and TRBJ2-1; possible D gene TRBD1, 6 bases. The V end was cut by 5 bases, the J end by 3 bases, with 14 bases between. From germline, CDR1 is SGHAT and CDR2 FQNNGV. This CDR3 has 15 amino acids. This chain's CDR3 is CASSSDRPLYNEQFF. DNA for the CDR3: TGTGCCAGCAGCAGCGACAGGCCCCTCTACAATGAGCAGTTCTTC.

A word on this clonotype: A read error is possible here, since a much larger clone lies one base away. V is TRBV11-2 and J is TRBJ1-1; D remains ambiguous. This CDR3 comprises 15 residues. Germline values: CDR1 SGHAT, CDR2 FQNNGV. This CDR3 reads CVSSPPRRLNTEAFF. CDR3 bases: TGTGTCAGCAGCCCACCGCGGAGGCTGAACACTGAAGCTTTCTTT. The full variable domain, rest sourced from reference TRBV11-2 and TRBJ1-1, is EAGVAQSPRYKIIEKRQSVAFWCNPISGHATLYWYQQILGQGPKLLIQFQNNGVVDDSQLPKDRFSAERLKGVDSTLKIQPAKLEDSAVYLCVSSPPRRLNTEAFFGQGTRLTVV.

The chain is built from TRBV6-6 and TRBJ2-5; no firm D call. The V end lost 6 bases, the J end lost 3 bases, and 20 bases lay between the germline ends. This CDR3 has 16 residues. Germline values: CDR1 MNHNY, CDR2 SVGAGI (reference sequence). CDR3 bases: TGTGCCAGCAGCCTCGGACGGCTTGACTCAAAAGAGACCCAGTACTTC. Residues: CASSLGRLDSKETQYF.

The J gene is TRBJ1-1, the V gene TRBV18; D remains unclear. This CDR3 is 12 amino acids long. Germline V gene data show CDR1 as KGHSH and CDR2 as LQKENI. Trimming pared 4 bases from V and 0 bases from J, leaving 3 bases between. The CDR3 reads CASSQVNTEAFF. For the CDR3, the DNA is TGTGCCAGCTCACAAGTGAACACTGAAGCTTTCTTT. The whole variable domain, remainder taken from reference TRBV18 and TRBJ1-1, is NAGVMQNPRHLVRRRGQEARLRCSPMKGHSHVYWYRQLPEEGLKFMVYLQKENIIDESGMPKERFSAEFPKEGPSILRIQQVVRGDSAAYFCASSQVNTEAFFGQGTRLTVV.

This clonotype was found a few times. The chain carries TRBV6-1 and TRBJ2-1; D possibly matches TRBD1 or TRBD2 (5 bases each). Germline lookup yields CDR1 MNHNS and CDR2 SASEGT. The ends were cut back, 6 bases at V and 4 bases at J, with 22 bases in the middle. This CDR3 contains 17 residues. The CDR3 DNA is TGTGCCAGCAGGGGTGAGGGAGAAAGGGGATTATACAATGAGCAGTTCTTC. Translating it yields CASRGEGERGLYNEQFF.

This clonotype was seen more than once but under ten times. The V call is TRBV4-3, the J call TRBJ2-4; TRBD1 aligns across 8 bases. The ends lost 1 base at V and 1 base at J; junction bases unmatched: 3. CDR1 and CDR2 from the germline V gene are LGHNA and YSLEER. The CDR3 contains 16 residues. The CDR3 DNA is TGCGCCAGCAGCCAAGGATACAGGGGGGCCAAAAACATTCAGTACTTC. It is translated as CASSQGYRGAKNIQYF.

This clonotype has just a few counts. This chain uses TRBV2 with TRBJ1-2, with D hard to call. The germline V and J ends were trimmed by 7 bases and 7 bases, with 10 bases remaining between them. The CDR3 covers 11 residues. The germline gives CDR1 SNHLY, CDR2 FYNNEI. The CDR3 sequence: CASTAEGGYTF. DNA for the CDR3: TGTGCCAGCACAGCGGAGGGTGGCTACACCTTC.

This clonotype was observed a handful of times. The V gene is TRBV12-3 or TRBV12-4, the J gene TRBJ1-2; D uncertain. V gave up 8 bases and J gave up 3 bases, with 16 bases separating them. The CDR3 consists of 14 residues. The CDR3, as DNA: TGTGCCAGCGGCTCAGGACGTCAATACTATGGCTACACCTTC. Its protein is CASGSGRQYYGYTF.

This clonotype was counted many times. V is TRBV6-2 or TRBV6-3 and J is TRBJ2-7; 7 nucleotides align to TRBD1. The CDR3 loop spans 15 amino acids. CDR1 and CDR2 from the germline V gene are MNHEY and SVGEGT. V lost 2 bases to trimming and J lost 4 bases; unmatched junction nucleotides: 8. The CDR3 protein is CASSYARDRSYEQYF. DNA for the CDR3: TGTGCCAGCAGTTACGCGAGGGACAGAAGTTACGAGCAGTACTTC.

The gene calls are TRBV7-9 and TRBJ2-1; D gene ambiguous. Germline V gene sequence: CDR1 SEHNR, CDR2 FQNEAQ (reference sequence). The CDR3 runs 17 residues. Trimming took off 4 bases at V and 4 bases at J, with 20 bases between the two ends. The CDR3 here is CASSSRPSSGRYNEQFF. Here the CDR3 DNA reads TGTGCCAGCAGCTCTAGACCCTCCTCCGGGCGGTACAATGAGCAGTTCTTC.

In its sample, this clonotype was seen a few times. The V call is TRBV28, the J call TRBJ2-7; D remains unclear. V lost 3 bases and J lost 0, with 6 bases in between. The CDR3 sequence is 13 residues long. CDR1 MDHEN and CDR2 SYDVKM come from the germline V gene. The CDR3 DNA is TGTGCCAGCAGTTTCACTTCCTCCTACGAGCAGTACTTC. This gives the protein CASSFTSSYEQYF. Full variable domain (remainder filled in from reference TRBV28 and TRBJ2-7): DVKVTQSSRYLVKRTGEKVFLECVQDMDHENMFWYRQDPGLGLRLIYFSYDVKMKEKGDIPEGYSVSREKKERFSLILESASTNQTSMYLCASSFTSSYEQYFGPGTRLTVT.

There are many counts of this clonotype. The V call is TRBV6-4, the J call TRBJ1-1; no firm D call. Looked up from germline, CDR1 is MRHNA and CDR2 is SNTAGT. The V and J ends lost 0 bases and 2 bases respectively, with 4 bases between them. The CDR3 is made up of 13 amino acids. The CDR3 bases are TGTGCCAGCAGTGACTCCGACAACACTGAAGCTTTCTTT. It specifies CASSDSDNTEAFF.

The V call is TRBV20-1, the J call TRBJ2-7, with TRBD1 identical over 7 bases. CDR3 size: 15 residues. Germline CDR1 is DFQATT and CDR2 is SNEGSKA (reference sequence). Losses at the gene ends were 1 base for V and 3 bases for J; bases not matched to a gene: 9. In DNA form, the CDR3 reads TGCAGTGCTAGAGCCGCAAAGACAGGGAGCTACGAGCAGTACTTC. This gives the protein CSARAAKTGSYEQYF.

The chain links TRBV6-1 to TRBJ2-2; the D gene is possibly TRBD1 (6 bases). The V end lost 3 bases, the J end lost 0 bases, and 14 bases lay between the germline ends. The CDR3 runs 17 residues. Germline CDR1 reads MNHNS; CDR2 reads SASEGT. In nucleotides, the CDR3 is TGTGCCAGCAGTGAGGATGCAGGGGCGGCGAACACCGGGGAGCTGTTTTTT. Translated, it gives CASSEDAGAANTGELFF.

This sequence joins TRBV18 and TRBJ1-1, with 7 bases that match TRBD1. This CDR3 has 14 residues. In germline, CDR1 is KGHSH, CDR2 LQKENI. V lost 3 bases and J lost 4; bases outside the gene matches: 5. This CDR3 reads CASSPGQYSTEAFF. The CDR3 DNA sequence: TGTGCCAGCTCACCGGGACAGTATAGCACTGAAGCTTTCTTT.

This clonotype was seen a handful of times. The chain has TRBV12-2 and TRBJ1-1; the table gives TRBD1 as D, unverified against the DNA. TRBV12-2 is tagged as a pseudogene. The CDR3 has 19 residues. Written as DNA, the CDR3 is TGTGCAAGTCGCTCCCGAATCCCCTGTGTTGGGGGCGAGAACACTGAAGCTTTCTTT. Its translation: CASRSRIPCVGGENTEAFF.

This clonotype has a handful of counts. The J gene is TRBJ2-7, the V gene TRBV12-3 or TRBV12-4; D might be TRBD1 (5 bases). The CDR3 extends over 12 amino acids. V lost 6 bases and J 3 bases, leaving 9 bases between the germline ends. CDR3 residues: CASSYGHYEQYF. In DNA form, the CDR3 reads TGTGCCAGCAGCTACGGACACTACGAGCAGTACTTC.

There are a few counts of this clonotype. The chain employs TRBV4-3 and TRBJ2-5, with 7 bases fitting TRBD2. Losses at the gene ends were 1 base for V and 5 bases for J; bases not matched to a gene: 10. The CDR3 runs 16 residues. CDR1 and CDR2 from the germline V gene are LGHNA and YSLEER. The CDR3 here is CASSQVLAASMETQYF. In nucleotides, the CDR3 is TGCGCCAGCAGCCAAGTCCTAGCGGCATCTATGGAGACCCAGTACTTC.

The J gene is TRBJ2-3, the V gene TRBV5-1; no reliable D call. V was trimmed by 0 bases and J by 0 bases, leaving 8 bases between them. Germline-derived CDR1 and CDR2 are SGHRS and YFSETQ. This CDR3 region has 15 residues. The CDR3 loop is CASSLGVLSTDTQYF. The CDR3 DNA sequence: TGCGCCAGCAGCTTGGGGGTCCTTAGCACAGATACGCAGTATTTT.

This clonotype occurred a few times. This sequence joins TRBV4-3 and TRBJ1-5; D might be TRBD1 (5 bases). Germline V CDR1 and CDR2: LGHNA, YSLEER. There are 15 residues in the CDR3. V was cut by 3 bases and J by 9 bases, with 18 bases left in between. The CDR3 nucleotides read TGCGCCAGCAGCCAGGTCTACGGGGGTCTTCGGCCCCAGCATTTT. It codes for CASSQVYGGLRPQHF.

Many counts were recorded for this clonotype. V usage is TRBV7-8 and J usage is TRBJ1-2, with unresolved D. CDR3 size: 14 residues. Germline values: CDR1 SGHVS, CDR2 FQNEAQ. V shed 2 bases and J shed 5 bases, with 12 bases lying between them. CDR3 sequence (DNA): TGTGCCAGCAGCTTAATGTCCACTGGGTATGGCTACACCTTC. It encodes CASSLMSTGYGYTF.

This clonotype was observed many times. The V and J genes are TRBV6-1 and TRBJ2-7; D remains unclear. CDR3 size: 10 residues. V was pared by 6 bases and J by 7 bases, with 7 bases between. The germline V gene has CDR1 MNHNS and CDR2 SASEGT. The DNA for the CDR3 is TGTGCCAGCAGCGCCTTGGAGCAGTACTTC. Amino acids: CASSALEQYF.

The table lists this clonotype with many counts. The V gene is TRBV9, the J gene TRBJ2-6; 10 bases agree with TRBD1. The CDR3 loop spans 19 amino acids. Germline assignment: CDR1 SGDLS and CDR2 YYNGEE. J was trimmed by 4 bases and V by 0 bases; bases with no gene match: 10. In DNA form, the CDR3 reads TGTGCCAGCAGCGTAGACAGGGACAGGGGAGGATTCGGGGCCAACGTCCTGACTTTC. Its translation: CASSVDRDRGGFGANVLTF.